This T cell receptor (beta chain) was retrieved from a study of T cell responses to AZD1222 COVID-19 vaccine. At the level of the study: Combined were second doses at about 4 or about 12 weeks.

Assay used: immunoSEQ multiplex PCR; TCRdb lists only in-frame clones, some missing. The sample has roughly 160,000 clones, roughly 86% seen once; the top ten hold around 5.2%. General study results and limits: The sample set comprised mostly white British donors with more females, and clonal diversity was possibly underestimated. Following two doses of AZD1222, Spike-specific TCR breadth and depth rose. Reportedly, close to half of spike-specific TCRs are directed against unmutated variant regions.

This clone was counted once. Antigen unknown. This CDR3 is also generated by other DNA sequences in the sample. The CDR3 consists of 11 residues. Germline CDR1 and CDR2: GTSNPN and SVGIG (reference sequence). V lost 0 bases and J 5 bases, leaving 4 bases between the germline ends. This clonotype was obtained from an adult in good health. The input for sequencing was peripheral blood, taken on day 0 of AZD1222 vaccination. V and J are TRBV30 and TRBJ1-1; no clear D gene. The CDR3 sequence: CAWSVGTEAFF. The CDR3 region has the DNA TGTGCCTGGAGTGTCGGGACTGAAGCTTTCTTT. Looking up the rest from reference TRBV30 and TRBJ1-1 gives the full variable domain: SQTIHQWPATLVQPVGSPLSLECTVEGTSNPNLYWYRQAAGRGLQLLFYSVGIGQISSEVPQNLSASRPQDRQFILSSKKLLLSDSGFYLCAWSVGTEAFFGQGTRLTVV.